These T cell receptor beta chains were read from a single sample in a study of cytomegalovirus exposure and HLA in healthy donors. Measured with immunoSEQ multiplex PCR; TCRdb has only the in-frame clones, and not every one. The data show about 180,000 clones, roughly 77% seen once. Sequenced material: PBMCs. The receptors were sampled from a woman in her twenties or thirties in good health and CMV-seropositive. CDR3s include the opening cysteine and the closing phenylalanine or tryptophan. Fields, in order: J gene, clone size, V gene, D gene, CDR3 DNA, CDR3 protein. D genes are given only for firm matches. Some rows have no size entry. The others give once, few or many, or a class for an expanded clone.

TRBJ2-2 NA TRBV4-3 NA TGCGCCAGCAGCCCCCGATTAGGGGTCACCGGGGAGCTGTTTTTT CASSPRLGVTGELFF
TRBJ2-3 NA TRBV11-3 TRBD2 TGTGCCAGCAGCTTGGGCGGGGGGACAGATACGCAGTATTTT CASSLGGGTDTQYF
TRBJ1-2 NA TRBV28 TRBD1 TGTGCCAGCCGGACAGGAGAGAAGGGCTACACCTTC CASRTGEKGYTF
TRBJ2-4 NA TRBV15 TRBD1 TGTGCCACCAGCGAAAGAACCGGGACAGGGAGACTAGCCAAAAACAGTCAGTACTTC CATSERTGTGRLAKNSQYF
TRBJ1-6 NA TRBV19 TRBD1 TGTGCCAGTAGTATTCCCCCCGGGACAGGGGATTCACCCCTCCACTTT CASSIPPGTGDSPLHF
TRBJ2-2 NA TRBV5-1 NA TGCGCCAGCAGCTTGTACCGACTCACCGGGGAGCTGTTTTTT CASSLYRLTGELFF
TRBJ2-1 NA TRBV5-5 NA TGTGCCAGCAGCTTGCACGGGGGGCAACCTTCCTACAATGAGCAGTTCTTC CASSLHGGQPSYNEQFF
TRBJ2-7 NA TRBV2 TRBD1 TGTGCCAGCATAGGTCCAAGACAGGGGAGGCAGTACTTC CASIGPRQGRQYF
TRBJ1-2 NA TRBV13 TRBD1 TGTGCCAGCAGCTTCGGACAGGGAGTGGGCGGCTACACCTTC CASSFGQGVGGYTF
TRBJ1-2 NA TRBV10-3 TRBD1 TGTGCCTCGACCGGGACAGGGGGCCTTGGCTACACCTTC CASTGTGGLGYTF
TRBJ2-6 few TRBV7-8 NA TGTGCCAGCAGCTTATTCGCCGGGTCTGGGGCCAACGTCCTGACTTTC CASSLFAGSGANVLTF
TRBJ1-1 NA TRBV18 TRBD1 TGTGCCAGCTCACCGACCACAGGGGGCGTGCGAACTGAAGCTTTCTTT CASSPTTGGVRTEAFF
TRBJ1-4 once TRBV7-9 TRBD1 TGTGCCAGCAGCCTCGGACAGGGCAATTTTCTTGGGGAAAAACTGTTTTTT CASSLGQGNFLGEKLFF
TRBJ2-2 NA TRBV14 NA TGTGCCAGCAGCCATCGACTCGCCGGGGAGCTGTTTTTT CASSHRLAGELFF
TRBJ1-1 NA TRBV28 NA TGTGCCAGCAGTTTCTCTGGTAAGGGTACCCAGAGCCCTAGGAGGATCCTGAACACTGAAGCTTTCTTT CASSFSGKGTQSPRRILNTEAFF
TRBJ2-7 NA TRBV9 TRBD1 TGTGCCAGCAGCCCAGGGACAGAGTACGAGCAGTACTTC CASSPGTEYEQYF
TRBJ2-3 NA TRBV10-1 TRBD2 TGCGCCTGTGTTTGGACTAGCCCAACAGATGCGCAGTATTTT CACVWTSPTDAQYF
TRBJ2-2 once TRBV5-1 TRBD1 TGCGCCAGCAGCTCGCACCGGGACAGCGACACCGGGGAGCTGTTTTTT CASSSHRDSDTGELFF
TRBJ2-4 NA TRBV28 TRBD2 TGTGCCAGCAGCCGACTAGCGGAAAACATTCAGTACTTC CASSRLAENIQYF
TRBJ1-4 few TRBV7-2 NA TGTGCCAGCAGCTTAGTAAGCCAGGAGGTCAAACTGTTTTTT CASSLVSQEVKLFF
TRBJ2-5 NA TRBV10-2 TRBD1 TGCGCCAGCAGTGAGTCGGGTGCCAGGGGGCGGGAGACCCAGTACTTC CASSESGARGRETQYF
TRBJ1-6 NA TRBV10-3 TRBD1 TGTGCCATCTCCGGACAGGGTGACTCACCCCTCCACTTT CAISGQGDSPLHF
TRBJ2-4 NA TRBV7-2 TRBD2 TGTGCCAGCAGCGAGACTAGCGGGTTTAAAAACATTCAGTACTTC CASSETSGFKNIQYF
TRBJ2-1 NA TRBV4-3 TRBD2 TGCGCCAGCAGCCAGCTTAATGTCGGGGGGGTACCTGGCAATGAGCAGTTCTTC CASSQLNVGGVPGNEQFF
TRBJ2-3 NA TRBV6-4 NA TGTGCCAGCAGCGCCCGGGTCGGCACAGATACGCAGTATTTT CASSARVGTDTQYF
TRBJ1-1 NA TRBV28 NA TGTGCCAGCAGTACCATGGGCCGGACTGAAGCTTTCTTT CASSTMGRTEAFF
TRBJ2-1 NA TRBV30 NA TGTGCCTGGAGGAGTTCCTACAATGAGCAGTTCTTC CAWRSSYNEQFF
TRBJ2-2 NA TRBV9 NA TGTGCCAGCAGCGTACCCAGCGGACGAGTCGCGAACACCGGGGAGCTGTTTTTT CASSVPSGRVANTGELFF
TRBJ1-4 NA TRBV4-3 TRBD1 TGCGCCAGCAGCCAGGGGACAGGGAGGAATGAAAAACTGTTTTTT CASSQGTGRNEKLFF
TRBJ2-7 NA TRBV6-5 NA TGTGCCGCGGGCCGGGCCTACGAGCAGTACTTC CAAGRAYEQYF
TRBJ2-7 NA TRBV28 NA TGTGCCAGCAGTTTTTTGACAGAAAACTACGAGCAGTACTTC CASSFLTENYEQYF
TRBJ2-7 NA TRBV28 NA TGTGCCAGCAGTTCAACCCCGAGCTACGAGCAGTACTTC CASSSTPSYEQYF
TRBJ2-5 once TRBV5-4 NA TGTGCCAGCAGCCAAGACTCCGTCGGGCTCAGGGGAGAGACCCAGTACTTC CASSQDSVGLRGETQYF
TRBJ1-4 NA TRBV30 NA TGTGCCTGGAGTCCCAATGCAGGTGAAAAACTGTTTTTT CAWSPNAGEKLFF
TRBJ1-5 NA TRBV6-1 TRBD1 TGTGCCAGCAGTCCGACAGGGGATAGTCAGCCCCAGCATTTT CASSPTGDSQPQHF
TRBJ2-1 few TRBV4-1 TRBD2 TGCGCCAGCAGCCAAGCTAGCGGGGGGGCCAGGGAGCAGTTCTTC CASSQASGGAREQFF
TRBJ1-4 NA TRBV11-2 TRBD1 TGTGCCAGCAGCTTCTTCACAGGGGATGAAAAACTGTTTTTT CASSFFTGDEKLFF
TRBJ2-4 NA TRBV10-3 NA TGTGCCATCAGTGAGTCGACTCTTCAAAACATTCAGTACTTC CAISESTLQNIQYF
TRBJ1-5 NA TRBV7-9 NA TGTGCCAGCAGCTTAAGCCCGGGGGGGAATCAGCCCCAGCATTTT CASSLSPGGNQPQHF